A single sample gave rise to the 8 T cell receptor beta chains below, sequenced in a study of response to subunit inactivated influenza vaccine. TCRdb re-derived calls from the RT-PCR reads in MiXCR, one entry per CDR3 protein. The sample holds roughly 170,000 distinct CDR3 sequences, about a tenth seen once. Sequenced material: non-naive T cells sorted from PBMCs, taken on the day of vaccination. The receptors come from a man in his forties or fifties who received an inactivated influenza vaccine.

V and J are TRBV7-9 and TRBJ2-5; 8 nucleotides agree with TRBD1. V shed 4 bases and J 2 bases; nucleotides not matched to a gene: 3. The CDR3 is 14 amino acids. From germline, CDR1 is SEHNR and CDR2 FQNEAQ (reference sequence). CDR3 in DNA: TGTGCCAGCAGCTGGACAGGGACTCAAGAGACCCAGTACTTC. Its translation is CASSWTGTQETQYF.

The CDR3 DNA is TGTGCCAGCAATACCCTCTCGGGACAGACTTCCTACGAGCAGTACTTC. As protein: CASNTLSGQTSYEQYF. This chain links TRBV13 with TRBJ2-7; 7 bases are shared with TRBD1. The CDR3 spans 16 residues. Germline assignment: CDR1 PRHDT and CDR2 FYEKMQ (reference sequence). V gave up 7 bases and J gave up 1 base; unmatched junction bases: 13.

This clonotype was seen many times. The chain has TRBV5-5 and TRBJ2-5, with 9 positions matching TRBD2. J gave up 9 bases and V 0 bases, and 12 bases lay outside the gene matches. This CDR3 comprises 16 residues. Per the germline V gene, CDR1 is SGHKS and CDR2 is YYEKEE (reference sequence). CDR3 coding DNA: TGTGCCAGCAGCTTGGCCGGGACTAGCCAACCAGGGGCCCAGTACTTC. Protein: CASSLAGTSQPGAQYF.

This clonotype was seen at least ten times. V usage is TRBV9 and J usage is TRBJ2-4; D is ambiguous. The germline V and J ends were trimmed by 4 bases and 1 base, with 15 bases remaining between them. The CDR3 consists of 16 residues. The germline V gene has CDR1 SGDLS and CDR2 YYNGEE. The CDR3 bases are TGTGCCAGCAGCCCAGACCCTGGCTGGGCCAAAAACATTCAGTACTTC. Its translation: CASSPDPGWAKNIQYF.

This sequence joins TRBV7-9 and TRBJ2-5, with D perhaps TRBD2 (6 bases). The CDR3 runs 14 residues. Trimming left V 1 base short and J 5 bases short, with 11 bases between. The germline V gene encodes CDR1 SEHNR and CDR2 FQNEAQ (reference sequence). This CDR3 reads CASSLVRRGETQYF. The CDR3 DNA is TGTGCCAGCAGCTTAGTCCGGAGGGGCGAGACCCAGTACTTC. Variable domain in full (rest from reference TRBV7-9 and TRBJ2-5): DTGVSQNPRHKITKRGQNVTFRCDPISEHNRLYWYRQTLGQGPEFLTYFQNEAQLEKSRLLSDRFSAERPKGSFSTLEIQRTEQGDSAMYLCASSLVRRGETQYFGPGTRLLVL.

This clonotype appeared a few times. The J gene is TRBJ2-5, the V gene TRBV28; 10 bases are shared with TRBD2. The junction had 3 bases not matched to a gene; V was cut back by 4 bases and J by 4 bases. Per germline, CDR1 MDHEN and CDR2 SYDVKM. The CDR3 sequence is 14 residues long. The CDR3 bases are TGTGCCAGCAGTTCTAGCGGGAGACGAGAGACCCAGTACTTC. Encoded protein: CASSSSGRRETQYF.

The sample holds many counts of this clonotype. The chain links TRBV4-2 to TRBJ2-2; no definite D call. The CDR3 sequence is 14 residues long. V was clipped by 5 bases and J by 4 bases, with 11 bases between them. Looked up from germline, CDR1 is LGHNA and CDR2 is YNFKEQ. The CDR3 DNA reads as TGTGCCAGCAGCTCCCGGCGTGGCACCGGGGAGCTGTTTTTT. Protein sequence: CASSSRRGTGELFF.

This clonotype was detected many times. This chain connects TRBV19 to TRBJ2-5; D is uncertain. In germline, CDR1 is LNHDA, CDR2 SQIVND (reference sequence). Trimming removed 1 base at V and 4 bases at J, with 7 bases between. The CDR3 totals 13 residues. The CDR3 reads CASSIGSGETQYF. The CDR3 region has the DNA TGTGCCAGTAGTATAGGTTCTGGAGAGACCCAGTACTTC.